The entry below describes one T cell receptor beta chain. Antigen specificity is unknown. The data were taken from a study of T cell responses to AZD1222 COVID-19 vaccine. Study-level findings and limits: The study found vaccine-associated CD4 TCRs spanning spike, dominant at 160-218 and 743-854.

V gave up 2 bases and J gave up 2 bases; unmatched junction bases: 10. CDR3 size: 18 residues. The germline CDR1 and CDR2 sequences are LNHNV and YYDKDF (reference sequence). The data were produced by immunoSEQ multiplex PCR, yet TCRdb's version contains in-frame clones alone and is incomplete. The sample records 70,000 to 90,000 clones, more than 75% being singletons. The V call is TRBV15, the J call TRBJ2-7; 12 bases agree with TRBD2. The TCR was taken from an adult in good health. The sequenced sample was peripheral blood, obtained on day 0 of AZD1222 vaccination. The chain's CDR3 is CATSRTPGLAGRTYEQYF. Here the CDR3 DNA reads TGTGCCACCAGCAGAACTCCGGGACTAGCGGGTAGAACCTACGAGCAGTACTTC.